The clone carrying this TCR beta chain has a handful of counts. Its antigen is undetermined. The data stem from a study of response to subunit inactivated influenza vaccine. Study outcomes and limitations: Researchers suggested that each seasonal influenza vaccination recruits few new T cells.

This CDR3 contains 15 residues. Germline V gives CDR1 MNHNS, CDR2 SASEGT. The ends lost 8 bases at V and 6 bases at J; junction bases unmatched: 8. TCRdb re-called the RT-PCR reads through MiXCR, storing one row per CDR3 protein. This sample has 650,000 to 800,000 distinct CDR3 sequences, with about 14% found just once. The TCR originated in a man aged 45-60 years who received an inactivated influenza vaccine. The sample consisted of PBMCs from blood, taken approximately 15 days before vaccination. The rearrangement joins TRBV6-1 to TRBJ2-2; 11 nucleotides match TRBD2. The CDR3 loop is CASYSTSGAPGELFF. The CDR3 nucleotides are TGTGCCAGCTATTCGACTAGCGGGGCCCCCGGGGAGCTGTTTTTT.